The 9 T cell receptor beta chains given below trace back to one sample, sequenced in a study of cytomegalovirus exposure and HLA in healthy donors. PCR was performed using 60 Vbeta and 13 Jbeta primers. Some clones are missing from TCRdb's copy, which holds only in-frame ones; the method was immunoSEQ multiplex PCR. The top ten clones hold roughly 3.8% of a sample with tens of thousands of clones, just under 80% of them seen once. Specimen: PBMCs. All receptors come from a woman in her thirties or forties in good health and CMV-seronegative.

The rearrangement joins TRBV4-3 to TRBJ1-4; D possibly corresponds to TRBD1 (5 bases). Germline CDR1 and CDR2: LGHNA and YSLEER. V dropped 5 bases and J dropped 3 bases, with 13 bases sitting between them. The CDR3 contains 15 residues. The CDR3 DNA sequence: TGCGCCAGCAGCACCCACCAGGGATCTAATGAAAAACTGTTTTTT. Its translation is CASSTHQGSNEKLFF.

The chain recombines TRBV15 with TRBJ1-2; no clear D. V was shortened by 5 bases and J by 0 bases, with 19 bases between the two germline ends. Germline V gene data show CDR1 as LNHNV and CDR2 as YYDKDF (reference sequence). This CDR3 comprises 17 residues. For the CDR3, the DNA is TGTGCCACCAGCGGATACCGGGGAGACAATGCTAACTATGGCTACACCTTC. This sequence encodes CATSGYRGDNANYGYTF.

The chain carries TRBV6-6 and TRBJ1-1, with unresolved D. The length of the CDR3 is 14 residues. V gave up 6 bases and J gave up 0 bases, with 11 bases separating them. From germline, CDR1 is MNHNY and CDR2 SVGAGI (reference sequence). The DNA for the CDR3 is TGTGCCAGCAGAGCGGGCCTTTTGAACACTGAAGCTTTCTTT. Translating it yields CASRAGLLNTEAFF.

This clone appeared a single time. The V gene is TRBV11-2, the J gene TRBJ2-2; possibly TRBD2 for D (6 bases). Germline CDR1 and CDR2: SGHAT and FQNNGV. This CDR3 region has 16 residues. V lost 0 bases and J 2 bases, leaving 10 bases between the germline ends. The CDR3 here is CASSLETGGNTGELFF. DNA for the CDR3: TGTGCCAGCAGCTTAGAGACCGGGGGAAACACCGGGGAGCTGTTTTTT.

The chain has TRBV5-4 and TRBJ1-1; the D gene is possibly TRBD1 (6 bases). Germline lookup yields CDR1 SGHNT and CDR2 YYREEE (reference sequence). Trimming cost V 4 bases and J 1 base, with 14 bases left between them. This CDR3 has 15 residues. The CDR3 sequence: CASSKTGTPNTEAFF. As DNA, the CDR3 is TGTGCCAGCAGCAAAACCGGGACACCGAACACTGAAGCTTTCTTT.

V and J are TRBV2 and TRBJ2-2, with TRBD1 as a possible D gene (5 bases). This CDR3 spans 15 amino acids. The germline V and J ends were trimmed by 5 bases and 5 bases, with 15 bases remaining between them. Germline loops: CDR1 SNHLY, CDR2 FYNNEI. The CDR3 coding sequence is TGTGCCAGCAGTAACCCCCGGGCAGGGACCGGGGAGCTGTTTTTT. Its translation: CASSNPRAGTGELFF.

This rearrangement joins TRBV18 to TRBJ2-1; TRBD2 agrees at 8 bases. The CDR3 runs to 14 residues. V lost 2 bases and J lost 9; bases outside the gene matches: 6. Per the germline V gene, CDR1 is KGHSH and CDR2 is LQKENI. CDR3 amino acids: CASSPIAGIREQFF. The CDR3 DNA reads as TGTGCCAGCTCACCAATAGCGGGGATCCGTGAGCAGTTCTTC.

The V gene is TRBV2, the J gene TRBJ2-3; 14 positions agree with TRBD2. The junction had 5 bases not matched to a gene; V was cut back by 6 bases and J by 3 bases. CDR1 and CDR2 (germline): SNHLY, FYNNEI. This CDR3 spans 16 amino acids. DNA for the CDR3: TGTGCCAGCAGGAGGACTAGCGGGGGGCCTACAGATACGCAGTATTTT. Translation: CASRRTSGGPTDTQYF. Together with reference TRBV2 and TRBJ2-3, the CDR3 gives the full variable domain: EPEVTQTPSHQVTQMGQEVILRCVPISNHLYFYWYRQILGQKVEFLVSFYNNEISEKSEIFDDQFSVERPDGSNFTLKIRSTKLEDSAMYFCASRRTSGGPTDTQYFGPGTRLTVL.

The chain couples TRBV5-1 to TRBJ2-7; 7 bases agree with TRBD1. Germline V lookup: CDR1 SGHRS, CDR2 YFSETQ. This CDR3 contains 14 residues. The V gene end was trimmed by 3 bases and the J gene end by 3 bases; junction bases not matched to a gene: 6. The CDR3 sequence: CASSSPTGNYEQYF. CDR3 DNA: TGCGCCAGCAGCTCACCGACAGGGAACTACGAGCAGTACTTC. Full variable domain (remainder filled in from reference TRBV5-1 and TRBJ2-7): KAGVTQTPRYLIKTRGQQVTLSCSPISGHRSVSWYQQTPGQGLQFLFEYFSETQRNKGNFPGRFSGRQFSNSRSEMNVSTLELGDSALYLCASSSPTGNYEQYFGPGTRLTVT.